Listed here is a single T cell receptor beta chain. This clonotype has a count of ten or more. Its antigen is currently not known. No base quality values were provided; no much bigger clone lies one nucleotide off. Sequencing relied on an Illumina HiSeq 2500. Quantitative 5'-RACE with molecular barcodes was used to prepare TCR beta libraries. The authors' pipeline ran thus. To identify disease-linked TCR variants, a new computational method was used, one built on a probabilistic model of VDJ rearrangement. TCRdb trimmed public reads at Q25 via fastp, called clones via MiXCR and kept in-frame beta chains. Entries that share a CDR3 protein sequence are merged under the most common genes and DNA. The V and J calls, along with clone size, are taken from TCRdb and not from the paper's own processing. The sample yields 200,000 or so distinct CDR3 sequences; 15% to 20% were counted once. The biggest ten clones account for roughly 4% of the sample.

This record belongs to a study of CD8 T cells in ankylosing spondylitis (dated by TCRdb to the late 2010s). About the study as a whole: The study set out to find disease-linked TCR variants by profiling T cell receptor beta repertoires in ankylosing spondylitis patients and healthy donors. Samples of peripheral blood were taken, and for ankylosing spondylitis patients, synovial fluid was collected as well. The full study cohort comprised approximately 23 ankylosing spondylitis patients and about 110 healthy donors.

Beyond this particular receptor, the publication reports: The disease-linked clones were reported to be significantly enriched in matched synovial fluid samples from ankylosing spondylitis patients. A TCR beta motif made up of several highly homologous amino acid variants appeared to be characteristic of blood from ankylosing spondylitis patients. A CD8+ phenotype was shown by the disease-linked clones, which were found at relatively low frequencies in peripheral blood. Some TCR beta motif variants had previously been reported in synovial fluid and blood of reactive arthritis patients, which suggested common disease-initiation mechanisms.

Inclusive of the bounding cysteine and phenylalanine, the CDR3 is 13 residues long. This entry keeps only the CDR3 DNA: 39 bases, framed from base 1. V lost 4 bases and J lost 5 bases; the stretch between them is 11 bases long. According to the germline V gene, CDR1 reads MGHRA and CDR2 reads YSYEKL. The TCR sequence derives from a male donor aged 10-30 years with ankylosing spondylitis or in good health (not recorded which). Donor details come from another sample of the same person, matched by shared clones. Sequenced: blood, either unsorted or a sorted T cell fraction (not recorded which). The rearranged segments are TRBV4-1 and TRBJ2-5; the D segment could be TRBD2, given 6 matching bases. The CDR3 region: CASSPNLAETQYF. The DNA is TGCGCCAGCAGCCCAAATCTAGCGGAGACCCAGTACTTC.